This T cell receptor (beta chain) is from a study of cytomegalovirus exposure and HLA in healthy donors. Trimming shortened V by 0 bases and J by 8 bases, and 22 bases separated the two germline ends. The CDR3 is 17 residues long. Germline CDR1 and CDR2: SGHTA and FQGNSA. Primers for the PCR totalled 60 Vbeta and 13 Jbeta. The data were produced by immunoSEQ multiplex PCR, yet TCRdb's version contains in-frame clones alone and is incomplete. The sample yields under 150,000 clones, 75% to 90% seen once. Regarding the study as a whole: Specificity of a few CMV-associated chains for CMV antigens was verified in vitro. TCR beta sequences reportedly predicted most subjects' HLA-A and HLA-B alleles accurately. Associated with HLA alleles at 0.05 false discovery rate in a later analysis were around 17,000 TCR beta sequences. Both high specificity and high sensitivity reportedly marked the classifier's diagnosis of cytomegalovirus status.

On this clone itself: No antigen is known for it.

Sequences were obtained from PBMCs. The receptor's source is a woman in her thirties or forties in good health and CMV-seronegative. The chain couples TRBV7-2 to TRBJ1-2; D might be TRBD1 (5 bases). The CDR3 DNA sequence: TGTGCCAGCAGCTTAGCCGCGGGGGTTAAGTCAGGGTCCGGCTACACCTTC. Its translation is CASSLAAGVKSGSGYTF.